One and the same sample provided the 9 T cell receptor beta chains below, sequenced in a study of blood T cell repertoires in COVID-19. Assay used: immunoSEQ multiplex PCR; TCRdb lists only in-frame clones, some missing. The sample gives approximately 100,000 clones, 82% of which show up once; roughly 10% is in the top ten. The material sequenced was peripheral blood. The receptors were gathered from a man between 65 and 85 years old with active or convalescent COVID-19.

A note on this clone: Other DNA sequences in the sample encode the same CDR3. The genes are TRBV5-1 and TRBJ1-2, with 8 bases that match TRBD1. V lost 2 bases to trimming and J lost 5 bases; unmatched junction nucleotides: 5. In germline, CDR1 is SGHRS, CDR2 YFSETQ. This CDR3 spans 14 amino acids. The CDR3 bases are TGCGCCAGCAGCTTAGGACAGGGAGGGTATGGCTACACCTTC. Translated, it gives CASSLGQGGYGYTF.

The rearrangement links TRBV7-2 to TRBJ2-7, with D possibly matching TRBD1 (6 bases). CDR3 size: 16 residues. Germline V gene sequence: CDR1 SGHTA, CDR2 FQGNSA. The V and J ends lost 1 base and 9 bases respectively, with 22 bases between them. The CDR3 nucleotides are TGTGCCAGCAGCTTAGGGTTTGGGGGCTCCCCGCTAATGCAGTACTTC. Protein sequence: CASSLGFGGSPLMQYF.

The CDR3, as DNA: TGTGCCAGCTCACCACCGGGAGGGACAGGGGTAATCCACAATGAGCAGTTCTTC. Translating gives CASSPPGGTGVIHNEQFF. This rearrangement joins TRBV18 to TRBJ2-1; 10 nucleotides line up with TRBD1. CDR1 is KGHSH, CDR2 LQKENI, per germline. CDR3 length equals 18 residues. V was pared by 0 bases and J by 5 bases, with 10 bases of the junction left unmatched.

The CDR3 reads CASSYSLRAGANVLTF. For the CDR3, the DNA is TGTGCCAGCAGTTACTCCCTCAGGGCTGGGGCCAACGTCCTGACTTTC. This sequence joins TRBV6-2 or TRBV6-3 and TRBJ2-6, with D possibly being TRBD1 (5 bases). CDR3 length: 16 amino acids. Germline V gives CDR1 MNHEY, CDR2 SVGEGT. V lost 0 bases and J lost 2, with 8 bases in between.

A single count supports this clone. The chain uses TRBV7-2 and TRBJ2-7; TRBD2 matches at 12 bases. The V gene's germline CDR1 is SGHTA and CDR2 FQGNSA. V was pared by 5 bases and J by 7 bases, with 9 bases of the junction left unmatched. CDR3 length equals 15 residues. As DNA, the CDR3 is TGTGCCAGCAGCCTACGGACTAGCGGGGCGGGGGAGCAGTACTTC. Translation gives CASSLRTSGAGEQYF.

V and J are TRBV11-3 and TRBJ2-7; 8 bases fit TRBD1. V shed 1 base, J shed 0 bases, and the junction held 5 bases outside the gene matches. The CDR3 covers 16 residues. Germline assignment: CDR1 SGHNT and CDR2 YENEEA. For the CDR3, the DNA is TGTGCCAGCAGCTTAGGGCGGGACAGGAACTCCTACGAGCAGTACTTC. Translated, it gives CASSLGRDRNSYEQYF.

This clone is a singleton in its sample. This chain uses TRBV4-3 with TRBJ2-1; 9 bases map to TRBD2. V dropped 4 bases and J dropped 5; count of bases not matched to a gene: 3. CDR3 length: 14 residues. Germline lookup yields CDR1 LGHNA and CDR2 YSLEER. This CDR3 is CASSLGTSNNEQFF. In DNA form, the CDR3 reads TGCGCCAGCAGCCTCGGGACTAGCAACAATGAGCAGTTCTTC.

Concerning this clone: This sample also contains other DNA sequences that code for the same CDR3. The DNA for the CDR3 is TGTGCCAGCAGCTTACTCAGGGGGCGGCCCAATGAAAAACTGTTTTTT. As protein: CASSLLRGRPNEKLFF. The chain couples TRBV7-8 to TRBJ1-4, with 8 bases fitting TRBD1. J was trimmed by 5 bases and V by 2 bases; bases with no gene match: 7. This CDR3 is 16 amino acids long. Germline V gene sequence: CDR1 SGHVS, CDR2 FQNEAQ.

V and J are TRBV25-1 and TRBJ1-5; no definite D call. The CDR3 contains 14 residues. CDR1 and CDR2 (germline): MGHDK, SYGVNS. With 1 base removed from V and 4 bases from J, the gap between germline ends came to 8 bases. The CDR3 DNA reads TGTGCCAGCAGTGAATTTCACAGTAATCAGCCCCAGCATTTT. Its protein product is CASSEFHSNQPQHF.